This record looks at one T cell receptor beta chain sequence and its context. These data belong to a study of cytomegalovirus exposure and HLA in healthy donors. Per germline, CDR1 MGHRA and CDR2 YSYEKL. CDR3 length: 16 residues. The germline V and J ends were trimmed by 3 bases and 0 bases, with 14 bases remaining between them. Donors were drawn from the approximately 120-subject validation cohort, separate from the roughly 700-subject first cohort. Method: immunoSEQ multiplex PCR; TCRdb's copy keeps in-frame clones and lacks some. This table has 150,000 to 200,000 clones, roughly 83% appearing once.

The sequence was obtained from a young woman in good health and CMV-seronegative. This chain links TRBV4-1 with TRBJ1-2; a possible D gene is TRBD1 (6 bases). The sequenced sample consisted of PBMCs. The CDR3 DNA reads TGCGCCAGCAGCCACCCAGGACAGCAAGCTAACTATGGCTACACCTTC. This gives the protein CASSHPGQQANYGYTF.